This T cell receptor (beta chain) was retrieved from a study of T cells after yellow fever vaccination. Study-wide background: Preparation of the low-cell-number fractions used SMART-Seq v4 Ultra Low Input.

The germline CDR1 and CDR2 sequences are KGHSH and LQKENI. The CDR3 contains 19 residues. J lost 5 bases, V lost 6 bases, and 19 bases had no gene match. Production of TCR cDNA was by 5'RACE template switching, which also added a universal primer site and UMIs. Via MiXCR, TCRdb re-called the 5' RACE reads, giving one row per CDR3 protein. This sample yields about 260,000 distinct CDR3 sequences, of which approximately 3.6% are seen a single time; roughly a fifth belongs to the top ten. Study observations and caveats: The secondary response was weaker, and its peak arrived faster, on day 5 versus 15. Abundant clonotypes from the bulk population could have been carried over as contaminants into FACS-sorted repertoires.

This clonotype showed up many times. Antigen: not known. The TCR sequence derives from a man younger than 35 who received the YFV17D yellow fever vaccine. The input for sequencing was PBMCs, taken 15 days after the yellow fever booster vaccination. V usage is TRBV18 and J usage is TRBJ2-2, with TRBD1 matching 9 bases. As DNA, the CDR3 is TGTGCCAGCTCCCTCCGTATCAAGTTCGGGACAGGGCCAACCGGGGAGCTGTTTTTT. It codes for CASSLRIKFGTGPTGELFF.